This TCR beta chain came from a study of cytomegalovirus exposure and HLA in healthy donors. The PCR was carried out with 60 Vbeta primers and 13 Jbeta primers. Data came from immunoSEQ multiplex PCR; TCRdb stores just in-frame clones and leaves some out. The sample gives over 200,000 clones, roughly 90% of which show up once; around 1% is in the top ten. CDR1 MGHDK and CDR2 SYGVNS come from the germline V gene. CDR3 length: 13 residues. V lost 3 bases and J lost 8, with 14 bases in between. This clonotype originated in a woman under 30 in good health and CMV-seronegative. This rearrangement joins TRBV25-1 to TRBJ2-7; D uncertain. The source material was PBMCs. The CDR3 region has the DNA TGTGCCAGCAGTGACCTCCCTAGTTACCAGCAGTACTTC. This encodes CASSDLPSYQQYF.